Following are 13 T cell receptor beta chains from one sample sequenced in a study of cytomegalovirus exposure and HLA in healthy donors. PCR amplification relied on 60 Vbeta primers (plus 13 Jbeta primers). Libraries were prepared by immunoSEQ multiplex PCR; TCRdb keeps only in-frame clonotypes and omits some of them. The data hold roughly 180,000 clones, with approximately 84% observed a single time. Sequences were obtained from PBMCs. All receptors derive from a man younger than 45 in good health and CMV-seronegative.

CDR3 DNA: TGTGCCAGCAAACAACAGGGGTGGGGAGATACGCAGTATTTT. Amino acids: CASKQQGWGDTQYF. The chain recombines TRBV6-5 with TRBJ2-3; 7 positions agree with TRBD1. Per the germline V gene, CDR1 is MNHEY and CDR2 is SVGAGI. The CDR3 has 14 amino acids. With V trimmed by 7 bases and J by 5 bases, 9 bases remained unmatched.

The chain couples TRBV27 to TRBJ2-7; 8 nucleotides agree with TRBD1. CDR1 is MNHEY and CDR2 is SMNVEV in the germline V gene (reference sequence). The J segment lost 2 bases and the V segment lost 4 bases, leaving 10 bases of the junction unmatched. This CDR3 region has 16 residues. CDR3 amino acids: CASSSLIGQGAYEQYF. CDR3 DNA: TGTGCCAGCAGTTCGTTAATAGGACAGGGAGCCTACGAGCAGTACTTC.

V is TRBV20-1 and J is TRBJ1-4; 8 nucleotides align to TRBD1. The germline V gene encodes CDR1 DFQATT and CDR2 SNEGSKA (reference sequence). The CDR3 totals 10 residues. Trimming removed 5 bases from V and 10 bases from J; junction bases left unmatched: 0. The DNA of the CDR3 is TGCAGTGCTGGACAGGGAAAACTGTTTTTT. It codes for CSAGQGKLFF.

The chain joins TRBV18 to TRBJ1-1, with 12 bases aligning to TRBD1. CDR3 size: 15 residues. V lost 4 bases and J lost 6; bases outside the gene matches: 6. Germline values: CDR1 KGHSH, CDR2 LQKENI. CDR3 region: CASSRDRGLRAEAFF. The CDR3 DNA follows: TGTGCCAGCTCACGGGACAGGGGGCTTCGGGCTGAAGCTTTCTTT.

The chain uses TRBV5-1 and TRBJ2-5; TRBD2 matches 8 bases. V dropped 0 bases and J dropped 4; count of bases not matched to a gene: 8. Germline CDR1 and CDR2: SGHRS and YFSETQ. The CDR3 consists of 16 residues. CDR3 residues: CASSLVPAGEGETQYF. For the CDR3, the DNA is TGCGCCAGCAGCTTGGTTCCAGCGGGAGAGGGAGAGACCCAGTACTTC. The entire variable domain, with the rest obtained from reference TRBV5-1 and TRBJ2-5, is as follows: KAGVTQTPRYLIKTRGQQVTLSCSPISGHRSVSWYQQTPGQGLQFLFEYFSETQRNKGNFPGRFSGRQFSNSRSEMNVSTLELGDSALYLCASSLVPAGEGETQYFGPGTRLLVL.

The chain has TRBV5-1 and TRBJ2-7, with 9 bases identical to TRBD1. CDR3 length: 13 residues. Germline CDR1 SGHRS, CDR2 YFSETQ. With 5 bases clipped from V and 5 bases from J, the junction kept 5 bases outside the gene matches. The chain's CDR3 is CASREQGAHEQYF. As DNA, the CDR3 is TGCGCCAGCAGAGAACAGGGGGCCCACGAGCAGTACTTC.

The genes are TRBV6-6 and TRBJ1-1, with a possible D match to TRBD1 (5 bases). This CDR3 spans 14 amino acids. CDR1 and CDR2 (germline): MNHNY, SVGAGI (reference sequence). V was pared by 7 bases and J by 3 bases, with 15 bases between. The CDR3 nucleotides are TGTGCCAGCATTGACGGACAAGGCCACACTGAAGCTTTCTTT. It yields the protein CASIDGQGHTEAFF.

The chain uses TRBV7-2 and TRBJ2-5, with D possibly being TRBD1 (6 bases). The CDR3 length is 14 residues. Per germline, CDR1 SGHTA and CDR2 FQGNSA. Trimming left V 1 base short and J 3 bases short, with 9 bases between. CDR3 residues: CASSLDTGKETQYF. As DNA, the CDR3 is TGTGCCAGCAGCTTAGATACAGGGAAAGAGACCCAGTACTTC.

The rearrangement uses TRBV10-3 and TRBJ2-1, with 11 bases matching TRBD2. Germline CDR1 and CDR2: ENHRY and SYGVKD. This CDR3 has 18 residues. J gave up 0 bases and V 3 bases, and 7 bases lay outside the gene matches. The CDR3 sequence: CAISDMGSGRGSYNEQFF. The CDR3 DNA sequence: TGTGCCATCAGTGATATGGGTAGCGGGAGGGGCTCCTACAATGAGCAGTTCTTC.

The V gene is TRBV28, the J gene TRBJ2-7, with 9 bases lining up with TRBD1. V shed 4 bases, J shed 0 bases, and the junction held 10 bases outside the gene matches. CDR1 and CDR2 from the germline V gene are MDHEN and SYDVKM. The CDR3 has 17 residues. The CDR3 loop is CASSYINRDRDSYEQYF. CDR3 coding DNA: TGTGCCAGCAGTTACATCAACCGGGACAGGGACTCCTACGAGCAGTACTTC.

In its sample, this clone was seen once. The chain recombines TRBV18 with TRBJ1-5, with 8 bases that match TRBD1. With V trimmed by 3 bases and J by 11 bases, 9 bases remained unmatched. In germline, CDR1 is KGHSH, CDR2 LQKENI. There are 14 residues in the CDR3. The CDR3 here is CASSPGQVAGAQHF. The CDR3 region has the DNA TGTGCCAGCTCACCGGGACAGGTCGCGGGGGCCCAGCATTTT.

This chain connects TRBV15 to TRBJ2-3; TRBD2 agrees at 11 bases. V was clipped by 1 base and J by 5 bases; unmatched bases: 5. Germline assignment: CDR1 LNHNV and CDR2 YYDKDF (reference sequence). The CDR3 contains 16 residues. In DNA, the CDR3 is TGTGCCACCAGCAGAGTAGCGGGGGGGCCCGGAGATACGCAGTATTTT. Its protein is CATSRVAGGPGDTQYF.

This rearrangement joins TRBV7-9 to TRBJ2-3; 7 bases map to TRBD1. V dropped 3 bases and J dropped 1; count of bases not matched to a gene: 4. The CDR3 is 15 amino acids. Germline V gene data show CDR1 as SEHNR and CDR2 as FQNEAQ (reference sequence). The DNA of the CDR3 is TGTGCCAGCAGCTTTACTGGACAGGGCACAGATACGCAGTATTTT. Amino acid sequence: CASSFTGQGTDTQYF.